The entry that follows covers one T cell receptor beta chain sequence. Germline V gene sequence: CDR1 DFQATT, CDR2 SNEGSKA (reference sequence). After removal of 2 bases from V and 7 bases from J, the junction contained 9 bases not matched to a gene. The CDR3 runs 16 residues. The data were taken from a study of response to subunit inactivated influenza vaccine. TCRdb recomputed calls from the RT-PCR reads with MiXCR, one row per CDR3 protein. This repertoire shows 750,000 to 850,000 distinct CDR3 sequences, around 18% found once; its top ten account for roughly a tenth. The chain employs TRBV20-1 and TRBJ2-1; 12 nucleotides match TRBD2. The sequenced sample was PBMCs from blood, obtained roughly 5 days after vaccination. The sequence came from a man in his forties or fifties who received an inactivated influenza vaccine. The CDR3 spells CSARLAGGPWSNEQFF. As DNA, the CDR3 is TGCAGTGCTAGACTAGCGGGGGGGCCTTGGTCGAATGAGCAGTTCTTC.